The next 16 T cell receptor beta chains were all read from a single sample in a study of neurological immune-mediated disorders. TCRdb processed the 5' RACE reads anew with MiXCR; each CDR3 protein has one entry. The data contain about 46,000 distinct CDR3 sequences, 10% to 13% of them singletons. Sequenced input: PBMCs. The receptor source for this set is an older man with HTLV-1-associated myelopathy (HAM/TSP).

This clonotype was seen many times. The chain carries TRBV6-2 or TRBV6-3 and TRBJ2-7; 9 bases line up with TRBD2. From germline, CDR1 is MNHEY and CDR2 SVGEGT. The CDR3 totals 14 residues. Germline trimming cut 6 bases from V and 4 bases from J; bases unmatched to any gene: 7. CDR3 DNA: TGTGCCAGCAGAGAAGCGGGAGGCACGTACGAGCAGTACTTC. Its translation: CASREAGGTYEQYF.

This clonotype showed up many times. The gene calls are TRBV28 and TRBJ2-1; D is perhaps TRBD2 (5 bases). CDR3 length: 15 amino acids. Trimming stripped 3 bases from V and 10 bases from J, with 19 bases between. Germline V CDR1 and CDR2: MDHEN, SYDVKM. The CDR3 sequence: CASSFSLSGYGEQFF. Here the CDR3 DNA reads TGTGCCAGCAGTTTTTCGCTTTCGGGGTATGGCGAGCAGTTCTTC.

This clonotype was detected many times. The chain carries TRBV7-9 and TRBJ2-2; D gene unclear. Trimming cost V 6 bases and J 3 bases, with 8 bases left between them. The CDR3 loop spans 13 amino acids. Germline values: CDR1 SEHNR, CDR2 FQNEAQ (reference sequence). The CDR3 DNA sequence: TGTGCCAGCAGGGGCTTATACACCGGGGAGCTGTTTTTT. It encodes CASRGLYTGELFF.

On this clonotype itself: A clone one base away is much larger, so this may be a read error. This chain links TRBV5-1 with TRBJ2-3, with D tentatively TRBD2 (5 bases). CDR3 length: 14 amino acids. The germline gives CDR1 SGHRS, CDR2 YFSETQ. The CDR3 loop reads CASKEGPTTDTQCF. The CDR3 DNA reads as TGCGCCAGCAAAGAGGGCCCTACCACAGATACGCAGTGTTTT.

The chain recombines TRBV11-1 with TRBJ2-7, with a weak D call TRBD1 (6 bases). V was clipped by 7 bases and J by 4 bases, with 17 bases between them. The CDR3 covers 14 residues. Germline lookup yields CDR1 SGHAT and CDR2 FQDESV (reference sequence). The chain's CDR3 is CASTPTGSSYEQYF. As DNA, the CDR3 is TGTGCCAGCACCCCGACAGGATCGAGTTACGAGCAGTACTTC.

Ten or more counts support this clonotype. The DNA for the CDR3 is TGTGCCACCACCCATTCAGGGAGAAACACCATATATTTT. Translated: CATTHSGRNTIYF. This rearrangement joins TRBV24-1 to TRBJ1-3; TRBD1 might be the D (5 bases). V was pared by 8 bases and J by 5 bases, with 12 bases between. Germline lookup yields CDR1 KGHDR and CDR2 SFDVKD. CDR3 length: 13 amino acids.

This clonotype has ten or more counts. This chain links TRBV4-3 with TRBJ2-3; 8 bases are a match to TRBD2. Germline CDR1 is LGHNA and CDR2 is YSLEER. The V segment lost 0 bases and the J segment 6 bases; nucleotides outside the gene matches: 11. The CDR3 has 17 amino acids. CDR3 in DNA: TGCGCCAGCAGCCAAGAGCGTCGGCCGGGAGGGTTGGATACGCAGTATTTT. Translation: CASSQERRPGGLDTQYF.

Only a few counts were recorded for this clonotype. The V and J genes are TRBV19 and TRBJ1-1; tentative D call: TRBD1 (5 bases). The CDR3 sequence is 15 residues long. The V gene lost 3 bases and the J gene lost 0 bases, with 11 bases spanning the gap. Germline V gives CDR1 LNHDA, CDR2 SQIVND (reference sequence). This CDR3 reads CASSIAGGMNTEAFF. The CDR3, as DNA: TGTGCCAGTAGTATTGCGGGGGGGATGAACACTGAAGCTTTCTTT.

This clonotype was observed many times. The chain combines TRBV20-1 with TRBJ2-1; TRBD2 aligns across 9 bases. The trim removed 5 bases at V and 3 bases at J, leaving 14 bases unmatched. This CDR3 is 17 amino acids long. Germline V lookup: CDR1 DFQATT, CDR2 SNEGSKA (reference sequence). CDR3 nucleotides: TGCAGTGCTTCCGGACTAGCGCCATTACCCTTCTACAATGAGCAGTTCTTC. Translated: CSASGLAPLPFYNEQFF.

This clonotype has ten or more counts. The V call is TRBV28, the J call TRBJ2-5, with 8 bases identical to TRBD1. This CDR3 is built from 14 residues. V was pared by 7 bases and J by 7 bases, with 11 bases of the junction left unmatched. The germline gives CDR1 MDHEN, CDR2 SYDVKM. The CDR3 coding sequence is TGTGCCAGCACGTCGCAGGGGGCGCGTGGGACCCAGTACTTC. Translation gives CASTSQGARGTQYF.

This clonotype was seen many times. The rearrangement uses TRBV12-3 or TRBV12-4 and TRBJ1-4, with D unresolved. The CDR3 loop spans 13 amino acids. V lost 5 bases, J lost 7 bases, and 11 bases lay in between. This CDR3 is CASSTLLTEKLFF. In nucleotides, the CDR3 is TGTGCCAGCAGTACCCTATTGACTGAAAAACTGTTTTTT.

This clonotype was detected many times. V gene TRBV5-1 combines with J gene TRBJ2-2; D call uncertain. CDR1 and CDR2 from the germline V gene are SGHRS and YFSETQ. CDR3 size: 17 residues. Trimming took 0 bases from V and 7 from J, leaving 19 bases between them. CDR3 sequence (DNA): TGCGCCAGCAGCTTGGTTGTCCGGGCTCAACCGAACGGGGAGCTGTTTTTT. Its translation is CASSLVVRAQPNGELFF.

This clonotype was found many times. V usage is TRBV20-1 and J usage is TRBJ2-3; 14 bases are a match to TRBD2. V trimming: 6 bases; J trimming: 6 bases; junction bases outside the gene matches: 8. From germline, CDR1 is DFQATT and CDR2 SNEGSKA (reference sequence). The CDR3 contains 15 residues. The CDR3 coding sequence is TGCAGTGCCGCGGGACTAGCGGGAGATCTTGATACGCAGTATTTT. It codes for CSAAGLAGDLDTQYF.

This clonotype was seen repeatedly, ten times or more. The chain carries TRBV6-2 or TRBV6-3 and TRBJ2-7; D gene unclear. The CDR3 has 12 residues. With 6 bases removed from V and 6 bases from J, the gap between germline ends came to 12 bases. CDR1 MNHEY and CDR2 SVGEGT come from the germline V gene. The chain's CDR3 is CASSRPYGEQYF. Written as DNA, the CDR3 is TGTGCCAGCAGCCGACCCTACGGCGAGCAGTACTTC.

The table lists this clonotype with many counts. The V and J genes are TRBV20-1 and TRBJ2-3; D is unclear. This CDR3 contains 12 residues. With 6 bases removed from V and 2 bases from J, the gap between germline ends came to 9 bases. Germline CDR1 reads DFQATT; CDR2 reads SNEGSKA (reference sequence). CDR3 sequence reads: CSARRSTDTQYF. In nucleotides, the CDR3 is TGCAGTGCGCGACGGTCCACAGATACGCAGTATTTT.

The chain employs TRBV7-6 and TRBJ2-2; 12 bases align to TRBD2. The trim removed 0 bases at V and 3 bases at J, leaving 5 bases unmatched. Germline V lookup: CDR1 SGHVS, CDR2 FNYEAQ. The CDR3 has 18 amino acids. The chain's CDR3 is CASSLALAGGPDTGELFF. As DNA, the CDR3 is TGTGCCAGCAGCTTAGCGCTAGCGGGAGGGCCCGACACCGGGGAGCTGTTTTTT.